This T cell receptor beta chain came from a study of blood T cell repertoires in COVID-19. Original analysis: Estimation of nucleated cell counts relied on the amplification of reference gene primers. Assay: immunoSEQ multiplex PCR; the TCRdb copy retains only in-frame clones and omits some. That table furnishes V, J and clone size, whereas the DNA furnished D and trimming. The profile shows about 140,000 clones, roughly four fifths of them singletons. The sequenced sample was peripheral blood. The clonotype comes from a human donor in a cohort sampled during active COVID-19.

The CDR3, as DNA: TGTGCCAGCAGTGGGGACAGCCGAAGCTCTGGGGCCAACGTCCTGACTTTC. This codes for CASSGDSRSSGANVLTF. The rearrangement links TRBV6-1 to TRBJ2-6, with TRBD1 identical over 7 bases. The CDR3 runs 17 residues. The germline V gene has CDR1 MNHNS and CDR2 SASEGT. V shed 4 bases and J 0 bases; nucleotides not matched to a gene: 6.